The present TCR beta chain was sequenced within a study of T cell changes during pregnancy in multiple sclerosis. The protocol was immunoSEQ multiplex PCR, while the TCRdb copy is restricted to in-frame clones and leaves out a portion. Here the sample spans about 12,000 clones, approximately 90% being singletons. The V gene end was trimmed by 5 bases and the J gene end by 2 bases; junction bases not matched to a gene: 6. The CDR3 is 14 amino acids. CDR1 and CDR2 from the germline V gene are SGHRS and YFSETQ. The material sequenced was CD8+ T cells from peripheral blood mononuclear cells, taken in the second trimester of pregnancy. The source is a female donor in good health, enrolled as a control in a pregnancy study. The rearrangement uses TRBV5-1 and TRBJ2-7, with TRBD2 matching over 8 bases. CDR3 nucleotides: TGCGCCAGCAGGCCCCGGGGGGGCCCCTACGAGCAGTACTTC. It encodes CASRPRGGPYEQYF.